The source of this T cell receptor (beta chain) is a study of molecular identifiers for immune sequencing clone quantification. Study-wide points: The study reportedly detected spiked Jurkat TCR RNA from one cell among around 1 million naive cells.

The V end was cut by 1 base, the J end by 4 bases, with 7 bases between. The CDR3 has 14 residues. Germline lookup yields CDR1 LNHDA and CDR2 SQIVND (reference sequence). Sequencing libraries of naive CD8 cells derived from roughly 20,000 to 1,000,000 sorted cells with 10%, 30% or 50% RNA. Naive CD8 T cell sorting was performed on the CD8+CD4-CCR7+CD45RA+ phenotype. Comments on this clonotype: Its cognate antigen is unknown.

Libraries of bulk TCR were made by previously described methods (with listed TCR primers). One entry per CDR3 protein results from TCRdb running MiXCR on the PCR reads. The table shows about 60,000 distinct CDR3 sequences, with 15% to 20% occurring only once. The receptor's source is a human donor in good health. Some libraries in this study had Jurkat cell RNA spiked in. The sequenced sample consisted of naive CD8+ T cells from blood, with Jurkat cell RNA spiked in. Subset described: FACS-sorted CD8+CD4-CCR7+CD45RA+ naive T cells. J is TRBJ2-2 and V is TRBV19; tentatively, D is TRBD2 (5 bases). The CDR3 reads CASSIVGGTGELFF. The CDR3 DNA reads TGTGCCAGTAGTATAGTTGGAGGCACCGGGGAGCTGTTTTTT.